A selection of T cell receptor beta chains follows, all from one sample in a study of T cell responses to AZD1222 COVID-19 vaccine. Here immunoSEQ multiplex PCR was the method, and the copy in TCRdb shows in-frame clones only, minus some. The table has some 130,000 clones, about 91% seen once. Material: peripheral blood, obtained on day 0 of AZD1222 vaccination. The receptor source for this set is an adult in good health. The CDR3 runs from the conserved cysteine through the conserved F or W. A D gene is named only where the DNA matches it firmly. Some rows mark clone size as missing; the rest say once, few, many or name a class of expanded clone.

TRBJ2-2,TRBV7-9,TRBD1,NA,TGTGCCAGCAGCCAGGACAGGGTAAAGGAGCTGTTTTTT,CASSQDRVKELFF
TRBJ1-1,TRBV10-3,NA,NA,TGTGCCATCATAGGGCAGGGTTGGACTGAAGCTTTCTTT,CAIIGQGWTEAFF
TRBJ2-2,TRBV7-8,NA,NA,TGTGCCAGCAGCTCTACCGGGACCCCGAACACCGGGGAGCTGTTTTTT,CASSSTGTPNTGELFF
TRBJ1-2,TRBV12-5,TRBD1,NA,TGTGCTAGTGGTTTCTGGGACAGGAACTATGGCTACACCTTC,CASGFWDRNYGYTF
TRBJ1-4,TRBV6-5,NA,NA,TGTGCCAGCAGCAGGGGATTTTATAATGAAAAACTGTTTTTT,CASSRGFYNEKLFF
TRBJ1-6,TRBV7-2,NA,NA,TGTGCCAGCAGCTTAGTGGCGGGATCACCCCTCCACTTT,CASSLVAGSPLHF
TRBJ1-1,TRBV2,TRBD1,few,TGTGCCAGCAGTGACCAAAGGGGGCGTATTGAAGCTTTCTTT,CASSDQRGRIEAFF
TRBJ1-3,TRBV19,NA,NA,TGTGCCAGTAGCGCTCCCCGGACCTCTGGAAACACCATATATTTT,CASSAPRTSGNTIYF
TRBJ1-5,TRBV29-1,NA,NA,TGCAGCGCCAGGGGACCTGGCAATCAGCCCCAGCATTTT,CSARGPGNQPQHF
TRBJ2-7,TRBV10-3,NA,NA,TGTGCCATCAGTGAGCCACAGGGAACCCTCGGGGAGCAGTACTTC,CAISEPQGTLGEQYF
TRBJ1-5,TRBV4-3,NA,few,TGCGCCAGCAGCCAAGATCGGGTGGGCAATCAGCCCCAGCATTTT,CASSQDRVGNQPQHF
TRBJ2-1,TRBV5-1,NA,once,TGCGCCAGCGTGGAGGGGGCGGTGAGCTCCTACAATGAGCAGTTCTTC,CASVEGAVSSYNEQFF
TRBJ1-6,TRBV13,NA,NA,TGTGCCAGCAGCTTAGGAGAGGGGACGAGGAGTTCACCCCTCCACTTT,CASSLGEGTRSSPLHF
TRBJ2-1,TRBV4-3,NA,NA,TGCGCCAGCAGCCAAGATACGGCCGTCTCCTACAATGAGCAGTTCTTC,CASSQDTAVSYNEQFF
TRBJ2-7,TRBV3-1/TRBV3-2,NA,NA,TGTGCCAGCAGCCCAACTAGAGGATGGGCCTACGAGCAGTACTTC,CASSPTRGWAYEQYF
TRBJ2-7,TRBV27,NA,medium-sized,TGTGCCAGCAGTTTCGGGGCGGTCTCCTACGAGCAGTACTTC,CASSFGAVSYEQYF
TRBJ2-2,TRBV7-3,NA,few,TGTGCCAGCAGCTCGCGGGGTTCCGGGGAGCTGTTTTTT,CASSSRGSGELFF
TRBJ1-1,TRBV6-1,NA,NA,TGTGCCAGCAGTGATCTAGGGCAGCCTAACACTGAAGCTTTCTTT,CASSDLGQPNTEAFF
TRBJ2-1,TRBV18,TRBD2,NA,TGTGCCAGCTCACCACTCTACCTCACTAGCGGGAGTAGTGATGAGCAGTTCTTC,CASSPLYLTSGSSDEQFF
TRBJ2-2,TRBV27,NA,NA,TGTGCCAGTGGGATTACCGGGACCACAAACACCGGGGAGCTGTTTTTT,CASGITGTTNTGELFF
TRBJ2-1,TRBV9,NA,NA,TGTGCCAGCAGCGTCGACCTTCCCGGAGGTGAGCAGTTCTTC,CASSVDLPGGEQFF
TRBJ2-7,TRBV5-1,NA,NA,TGCGCCAGCAGCTTGGGGACATCGAGCTCCTACGAGCAGTACTTC,CASSLGTSSSYEQYF
TRBJ2-6,TRBV3-1/TRBV3-2,NA,NA,TGTGCCAGCAGCCAACGGGTCTCTGGGGCCAACGTCCTGACTTTC,CASSQRVSGANVLTF
TRBJ1-1,TRBV13,NA,NA,TGTGCCAGCAGCCCCGCAGGCATGAACACTGAAGCTTTCTTT,CASSPAGMNTEAFF
TRBJ1-4,TRBV6-5,TRBD1,NA,TGTGCCAGCAGTCCCCGACAGGGGGCGCGGGAAAAACTGTTTTTT,CASSPRQGAREKLFF
TRBJ1-5,TRBV28,NA,NA,TGTGCCAGCAGTCCTCCCGGTCAGCCCCAGCATTTT,CASSPPGQPQHF
TRBJ2-2,TRBV27,TRBD2,NA,TGTGCCAGCAGCTCCGGGACTAGGGCCGGGGAGCTGTTTTTT,CASSSGTRAGELFF
TRBJ2-5,TRBV27,NA,NA,TGTGCCAGCAGTTTATCGACCCTAGGGAAAGAGACCCAGTACTTC,CASSLSTLGKETQYF
TRBJ2-7,TRBV24-1,NA,NA,TGTGCCACCGCCAAGGACGGCTACGAGCAGTACTTC,CATAKDGYEQYF
TRBJ2-7,TRBV13,TRBD1,NA,TGTGCCAGCAGCCTACCCTCGGGACAGGGCTACGAGCAGTACTTC,CASSLPSGQGYEQYF
TRBJ2-1,TRBV6-2/TRBV6-3,NA,NA,TGTGCCAGCAGTTCAGAAGGGCACAATGAGCAGTTCTTC,CASSSEGHNEQFF
TRBJ2-2,TRBV27,TRBD1,NA,TGTGCCAGCAATGACAGGGCCGCGGATACCGGGGAGCTGTTTTTT,CASNDRAADTGELFF
TRBJ1-1,TRBV9,TRBD1,NA,TGTGCCAGCAGCGCCCAACCAGGGGGCTTAACTGAAGCTTTCTTT,CASSAQPGGLTEAFF
TRBJ2-7,TRBV9,TRBD2,NA,TGTGCCAGCAGCGTAGGAGGCGGGAGAATCAACGAGCAGTACTTC,CASSVGGGRINEQYF
TRBJ1-6,TRBV7-2,NA,once,TGTGCCAGCAGCACAGGAGTTGGGTCACCCCTCCACTTT,CASSTGVGSPLHF
TRBJ2-1,TRBV7-8,NA,NA,TGTGCCAGCAGCCCCAACTACAATGAGCAGTTCTTC,CASSPNYNEQFF
TRBJ2-7,TRBV7-9,TRBD1,NA,TGTGCCAGCAGCGGGACGGACAGGGCCTCCTACGAGCAGTACTTC,CASSGTDRASYEQYF
TRBJ2-5,TRBV18,NA,NA,TGTGCCAGCTCTCCTCCGGGACGCCCCATCCAGTACTTC,CASSPPGRPIQYF
TRBJ2-2,TRBV5-1,NA,NA,TGCGCCAGCAGCAGGTCTAGGGTGGAGCTGTTTTTT,CASSRSRVELFF
TRBJ1-1,TRBV30,TRBD1,once,TGTGCCTGGAGCCAGGGGGCTTTGTGGGCTGAAGCTTTCTTT,CAWSQGALWAEAFF
TRBJ2-7,TRBV27,TRBD1,NA,TGTGCCAGCAGTCCCAAAACGACAGGGTTTACCTACGAGCAGTACTTC,CASSPKTTGFTYEQYF
TRBJ2-2,TRBV14,TRBD2,NA,TGTGCCAGCAGCCCCGGGCCTCTAGCGGTCCTGACCGGGGAGCTGTTTTTT,CASSPGPLAVLTGELFF
TRBJ2-5,TRBV5-1,TRBD1,NA,TGCGCCAGCAGCATGGACAGGGTGAAGACCCAGTACTTC,CASSMDRVKTQYF
TRBJ2-7,TRBV10-3,NA,NA,TGTGCCATCAGGGACAGTGAGAGGGTGTACGAGCAGTACTTC,CAIRDSERVYEQYF
TRBJ2-2,TRBV6-2/TRBV6-3,TRBD2,NA,TGTGCCAGCAGTTTACAGCGGGAGCCCGGGGAGCTGTTTTTT,CASSLQREPGELFF
TRBJ2-1,TRBV27,TRBD2,NA,TGTGCCAGCAGTTTTAGCGGGGGCGAATCAATCAATGAGCAGTTCTTC,CASSFSGGESINEQFF
TRBJ1-6,TRBV15,TRBD1,NA,TGTGCCACCAGCAGAGGAACTAATATGACAGGGTACGGTTCACCCCTCCACTTT,CATSRGTNMTGYGSPLHF
TRBJ1-3,TRBV21-1,NA,NA,NA,CASSNPPVGVGNTIYF
TRBJ2-2,TRBV11-1,NA,NA,TGTGCCAGCAGCTTACGGTCGATGAACACCGGGGAGCTGTTTTTT,CASSLRSMNTGELFF
TRBJ1-1,TRBV5-1,NA,NA,TGCGCCAGCAGCGGGGTCGGAAGGACAATGGGGGTAACTGAAGCTTTCTTT,CASSGVGRTMGVTEAFF
TRBJ2-7,TRBV5-4,NA,NA,TGTGCCAGCAGCTTTAAGGGTAGCCAGTGGAAGCAGTACTTC,CASSFKGSQWKQYF
TRBJ2-7,TRBV13,NA,NA,TGTGCCAGCAGCTTGTACGGCGGGGAGCAGTACTTC,CASSLYGGEQYF
TRBJ1-1,TRBV2,NA,NA,TGTGCCAGCCCCCATCTCCTCCACAGACCGAACACTGAAGCTTTCTTT,CASPHLLHRPNTEAFF
TRBJ2-7,TRBV5-4,NA,NA,TGTGCCAGCAGCTTGGGCCCCTCAGGGGTAGGGTACGAGCAGTACTTC,CASSLGPSGVGYEQYF
TRBJ2-7,TRBV21-1,NA,NA,TGTGCCAGCAGCAACCACCCCCGGGGCTCGATAGGGAACTCGCCCCTCTACGAGCAGTACTTC,CASSNHPRGSIGNSPLYEQYF